The 30 T cell receptor beta chains below come from one sample, sequenced in a study of blood T cell repertoires in COVID-19. Generated by immunoSEQ multiplex PCR, the TCRdb table keeps only in-frame clones and is missing some. The sample consists of over 200,000 clones, around 84% of them appearing once. Material: peripheral blood. All receptors derive from an elderly man with acute or convalescent COVID-19.

For the CDR3, the DNA is TGTGCCAGCAGTTACTCGAGCGGGACAGGGCTTGAGCAGTTCTTC. This encodes CASSYSSGTGLEQFF. This chain links TRBV6-2 or TRBV6-3 with TRBJ2-1; 9 positions match TRBD1. This CDR3 is 15 amino acids long. In germline, CDR1 is MNHEY, CDR2 SVGEGT. Losses at the gene ends were 0 bases for V and 9 bases for J; bases not matched to a gene: 6.

In DNA form, the CDR3 reads TGTGCCAGCAGCTTTAAACCGGGACTAGCATCGGATACGCAGTATTTT. Protein sequence: CASSFKPGLASDTQYF. J is TRBJ2-3 and V is TRBV7-2; 9 bases agree with TRBD2. The germline CDR1 and CDR2 sequences are SGHTA and FQGNSA. The ends lost 3 bases at V and 6 bases at J; junction bases unmatched: 10. This CDR3 is built from 16 residues.

This clone has a handful of counts. The V and J genes are TRBV25-1 and TRBJ2-3, with a possible D match to TRBD1 (7 bases). V shed 5 bases and J shed 2 bases, with 17 bases lying between them. This CDR3 spans 16 amino acids. Germline-derived CDR1 and CDR2 are MGHDK and SYGVNS. The CDR3 here is CASSQNTGDFTDTQYF. The DNA for the CDR3 is TGTGCCAGCAGTCAGAACACAGGGGACTTCACAGATACGCAGTATTTT.

The chain is built from TRBV29-1 and TRBJ2-7; 7 bases line up with TRBD1. The V segment lost 4 bases and the J segment 2 bases; nucleotides outside the gene matches: 5. The germline V gene has CDR1 SQVTM and CDR2 ANQGSEA. This CDR3 region has 13 residues. Written as DNA, the CDR3 is TGCAGCGTTGTGAGCCAGGGGGCCTACGAGCAGTACTTC. Amino acid sequence: CSVVSQGAYEQYF.

The CDR3 sequence is CASNRQGTDTQYF. The CDR3, as DNA: TGTGCCAGCAACCGACAGGGCACAGATACGCAGTATTTT. This chain joins TRBV2 and TRBJ2-3; D may be TRBD1 (6 bases). Trimming left V 7 bases short and J 1 base short, with 9 bases between. This CDR3 is 13 amino acids long. Germline values: CDR1 SNHLY, CDR2 FYNNEI. The whole variable domain, remainder taken from reference TRBV2 and TRBJ2-3, is EPEVTQTPSHQVTQMGQEVILRCVPISNHLYFYWYRQILGQKVEFLVSFYNNEISEKSEIFDDQFSVERPDGSNFTLKIRSTKLEDSAMYFCASNRQGTDTQYFGPGTRLTVL.

V and J are TRBV3-1 (or the pseudogene TRBV3-2) and TRBJ2-1; D might be TRBD2 (5 bases). Germline V gene data show CDR1 as LGHDT and CDR2 as YNNKEL (reference sequence). This CDR3 region has 11 residues. Trimming left V 3 bases short and J 9 bases short, with 6 bases between. The CDR3 loop reads CASSHAGEQFF. Here the CDR3 DNA reads TGTGCCAGCAGCCACGCGGGTGAGCAGTTCTTC.

The CDR3 bases are TGTGCCAGCAGCCAAGGGCCGGGACAGGGAACCAGACGAGGAGGCTACACCTTC. As protein: CASSQGPGQGTRRGGYTF. The V and J genes are TRBV3-1 (or the pseudogene TRBV3-2) and TRBJ1-2; the match to TRBD1 covers 9 bases. The CDR3 totals 18 residues. Germline assignment: CDR1 LGHDT and CDR2 YNNKEL (reference sequence). J was trimmed by 8 bases and V by 1 base; bases with no gene match: 17.

The rearrangement joins TRBV24-1 to TRBJ2-5; TRBD1 agrees at 7 bases. Germline loops: CDR1 KGHDR, CDR2 SFDVKD. The CDR3 contains 16 residues. The ends lost 4 bases at V and 4 bases at J; junction bases unmatched: 11. In nucleotides, the CDR3 is TGTGCCACCAGTGACTTCCGACAGGGTGGACGAGAGACCCAGTACTTC. Amino acids: CATSDFRQGGRETQYF.

The chain links TRBV6-5 to TRBJ2-5, with 7 bases matching TRBD2. Losses at the gene ends were 6 bases for V and 4 bases for J; bases not matched to a gene: 8. Germline V gene lookup returns CDR1 MNHEY and CDR2 SVGAGI. This CDR3 spans 14 amino acids. This chain's CDR3 is CASSAWGRGETQYF. The CDR3 DNA follows: TGTGCCAGCAGCGCTTGGGGGAGGGGAGAGACCCAGTACTTC.

The V and J genes are TRBV24-1 and TRBJ2-2; the D gene is possibly TRBD1 (5 bases). This CDR3 is built from 14 residues. Between the trimmed V and J ends, which lost 7 bases and 4 bases, there was a span of 12 bases. Germline loops: CDR1 KGHDR, CDR2 SFDVKD. The CDR3 region is CATREGHSTGELFF. The DNA for the CDR3 is TGTGCCACCAGGGAAGGACACAGCACCGGGGAGCTGTTTTTT.

This chain links TRBV19 with TRBJ1-1; D is perhaps TRBD1 (6 bases). V lost 4 bases, J lost 1 base, and 22 bases lay in between. CDR3 size: 18 residues. Looked up from germline, CDR1 is LNHDA and CDR2 is SQIVND (reference sequence). The chain's CDR3 is CASSTQGWGGRRNTEAFF. The CDR3 region has the DNA TGTGCCAGTAGTACACAAGGTTGGGGGGGGCGCAGGAACACTGAAGCTTTCTTT.

The J gene is TRBJ2-1, the V gene TRBV5-1; perhaps TRBD2 as D (5 bases). Germline loops: CDR1 SGHRS, CDR2 YFSETQ. The CDR3 runs to 15 residues. V lost 4 bases and J 3 bases, leaving 14 bases between the germline ends. CDR3 in amino acids: CASSGAAVLYNEQFF. The CDR3 DNA is TGCGCCAGCAGCGGCGCAGCGGTCCTCTACAATGAGCAGTTCTTC.

This chain joins TRBV5-1 and TRBJ1-6, with 7 bases lining up with TRBD1. The CDR3 consists of 16 residues. Germline CDR1 is SGHRS and CDR2 is YFSETQ. V gave up 0 bases and J gave up 6 bases; unmatched junction bases: 6. CDR3 DNA sequence: TGCGCCAGCAGCTTGGGAGCAGGGGGAGGTAATTCACCCCTCCACTTT. Protein product: CASSLGAGGGNSPLHF. Full variable domain (rest looked up from reference TRBV5-1 and TRBJ1-6): KAGVTQTPRYLIKTRGQQVTLSCSPISGHRSVSWYQQTPGQGLQFLFEYFSETQRNKGNFPGRFSGRQFSNSRSEMNVSTLELGDSALYLCASSLGAGGGNSPLHFGNGTRLTVT.

The table lists this clone with a few counts. This sequence joins TRBV5-8 and TRBJ2-1, with a tentative D call TRBD2 (6 bases). The germline CDR1 and CDR2 sequences are SGHTS and YDEGEE. Trimming shortened V by 0 bases and J by 8 bases, and 18 bases separated the two germline ends. This CDR3 has 16 amino acids. CDR3 residues: CASSLGRDSPRDEQFF. CDR3 sequence (DNA): TGTGCCAGCAGCTTGGGACGGGACTCCCCACGGGATGAGCAGTTCTTC.

The V gene is TRBV5-6, the J gene TRBJ2-1; possible D gene TRBD2, 5 bases. V lost 0 bases and J lost 0, with 10 bases in between. The CDR3 extends over 16 amino acids. Germline V CDR1 and CDR2: SGHDT, YYEEEE. The DNA for the CDR3 is TGTGCCAGCAGCTTGGCCGGACTGAGCTCCTACAATGAGCAGTTCTTC. The encoded protein is CASSLAGLSSYNEQFF.

Concerning this clone: At one end the junction does not follow the germline gene, possibly because of a read error. The chain employs TRBV7-7 and TRBJ2-5; 9 nucleotides match TRBD1. Germline values: CDR1 SSHAT, CDR2 FNYEAQ (reference sequence). The CDR3 spans 16 residues. CDR3: CASSPKGTGRGETQYF. The DNA for the CDR3 is TGTGCTAGCAGCCCAAAAGGGACAGGGAGAGGAGAGACCCAGTACTTC.

This clone was found once. CDR3 coding DNA: TGTGCCAGCAGTTACGGGGAGATCAATCAGCCCCAGCATTTT. Translating it yields CASSYGEINQPQHF. The V and J genes are TRBV6-6 and TRBJ1-5; D gene ambiguous. The CDR3 covers 14 residues. Trimming stripped 2 bases from V and 3 bases from J, with 8 bases between. CDR1 and CDR2 (germline): MNHNY, SVGAGI (reference sequence).

This sequence joins TRBV6-2 or TRBV6-3 and TRBJ1-1, with D possibly TRBD1 on 6 matching bases. This CDR3 has 15 residues. Trimming removed 6 bases at V and 0 bases at J, with 14 bases between. Germline lookup yields CDR1 MNHEY and CDR2 SVGEGT. CDR3 loop: CASSPRGGLNTEAFF. For the CDR3, the DNA is TGTGCCAGCAGCCCTCGAGGGGGATTGAACACTGAAGCTTTCTTT.

V is TRBV9 and J is TRBJ2-5; D remains ambiguous. The CDR3 runs 14 residues. V gave up 3 bases and J gave up 0 bases, with 9 bases separating them. In germline, CDR1 is SGDLS, CDR2 YYNGEE. The CDR3 region has the DNA TGTGCCAGCAGCGCCCCAACAGACCAAGAGACCCAGTACTTC. Residues: CASSAPTDQETQYF.

This clone was recorded once. The CDR3 protein is CASDGDTYEQYF. The CDR3 nucleotides are TGTGCCAGCGACGGGGATACCTACGAGCAGTACTTC. This sequence joins TRBV7-9 and TRBJ2-7; possibly TRBD2 for D (5 bases). The germline V gene encodes CDR1 SEHNR and CDR2 FQNEAQ (reference sequence). With 8 bases removed from V and 2 bases from J, the gap between germline ends came to 10 bases. The CDR3 runs 12 residues.

The rearrangement links TRBV10-2 to TRBJ2-1; D possibly corresponds to TRBD2 (5 bases). Trimming cost V 0 bases and J 6 bases, with 9 bases left between them. The CDR3 consists of 14 residues. CDR1 and CDR2 from the germline V gene are WSHSY and SAAADI. The CDR3 spells CASSESLVPNEQFF. The CDR3 DNA reads TGCGCCAGCAGTGAGTCACTAGTGCCCAATGAGCAGTTCTTC.

This clone was seen a few times. This chain links TRBV12-3 or TRBV12-4 with TRBJ1-2; possible D gene TRBD1, 6 bases. Trimming removed 6 bases from V and 2 bases from J, with 10 bases in between. CDR3 length equals 13 residues. Here the CDR3 DNA reads TGTGCCAGCAGGGGGGACACCAACTATGGCTACACCTTC. Translated: CASRGDTNYGYTF.

For this clone: Different DNA sequences within this sample yield the same CDR3. The chain links TRBV18 to TRBJ2-5, with D unclear. This CDR3 region has 13 residues. V was shortened by 2 bases and J by 1 base, with 5 bases between the two germline ends. Germline values: CDR1 KGHSH, CDR2 LQKENI. The CDR3 sequence is CASSPSVQETQYF. The DNA for the CDR3 is TGTGCCAGCTCACCATCAGTCCAAGAGACCCAGTACTTC.

The rearrangement links TRBV18 to TRBJ2-5, with unresolved D. The CDR3 runs 15 residues. Germline V gene sequence: CDR1 KGHSH, CDR2 LQKENI. Trimming took 4 bases from V and 5 from J, leaving 17 bases between them. The CDR3 region is CASSLNEVSTETQYF. In nucleotides, the CDR3 is TGTGCCAGCTCACTTAACGAGGTTAGCACCGAGACCCAGTACTTC.

CDR3 DNA: TGCGCCAGCAGCCAAGCGGCAGGGGGAAACTATGGCTACACCTTC. Protein: CASSQAAGGNYGYTF. This sequence joins TRBV4-1 and TRBJ1-2; TRBD1 matches 7 bases. The V gene's germline CDR1 is MGHRA and CDR2 YSYEKL. The CDR3 runs to 15 residues. Trimming removed 1 base from V and 2 bases from J; junction bases left unmatched: 4.

This chain uses TRBV7-3 with TRBJ2-6; TRBD2 might be the D (5 bases). V gave up 3 bases and J gave up 0 bases, with 9 bases separating them. The germline V gene encodes CDR1 SGHTA and CDR2 FQGTGA. The CDR3 totals 16 residues. CDR3 amino acids: CASSFGRGSGANVLTF. The CDR3 nucleotides are TGTGCCAGCAGCTTCGGACGGGGCTCTGGGGCCAACGTCCTGACTTTC.

The rearrangement joins TRBV11-2 to TRBJ2-1, with 8 bases aligning to TRBD2. The CDR3 has 19 residues. The germline V gene has CDR1 SGHAT and CDR2 FQNNGV. The ends lost 5 bases at V and 3 bases at J; junction bases unmatched: 18. In nucleotides, the CDR3 is TGTGCCAGCAGCCAATCGGTAGCGGGACTTGTATACGGCTACAATGAGCAGTTCTTC. It is translated as CASSQSVAGLVYGYNEQFF.

CDR3 region: CASSLQMEGRAFF. The CDR3, as DNA: TGTGCCAGCAGCTTACAAATGGAGGGACGAGCTTTCTTT. The chain joins TRBV7-2 to TRBJ1-1; TRBD1 is a possible D gene (5 bases). Germline V gene lookup returns CDR1 SGHTA and CDR2 FQGNSA. The V end was cut by 2 bases, the J end by 10 bases, with 14 bases between. This CDR3 is built from 13 residues.

The chain's CDR3 is CASSFSGQGPTPYGYTF. CDR3 DNA sequence: TGTGCCAGCAGCTTCTCCGGGCAGGGTCCTACCCCCTATGGCTACACCTTC. V usage is TRBV7-2 and J usage is TRBJ1-2; tentative D call: TRBD1 (5 bases). CDR1 SGHTA and CDR2 FQGNSA come from the germline V gene. The length of the CDR3 is 17 residues. Trimming stripped 3 bases from V and 4 bases from J, with 21 bases between.

The rearrangement joins TRBV5-1 to TRBJ2-6; unclear D gene. CDR1 SGHRS and CDR2 YFSETQ come from the germline V gene. Between the trimmed V and J ends, which lost 1 base and 0 bases, there was a span of 5 bases. This CDR3 has 15 amino acids. The CDR3 sequence is CASSLPVSGANVLTF. The CDR3, as DNA: TGCGCCAGCAGCTTGCCAGTCTCTGGGGCCAACGTCCTGACTTTC.